One and the same sample provided the 2 T cell receptor beta chains below, sequenced in a study of OX40 agonist ivuxolimab in advanced cancers. The repertoire was sequenced with immunoSEQ multiplex PCR; TCRdb's copy has only in-frame clones and lacks some. The sample carries more than 55,000 clones, 77% recorded once. The source was CD4+ or CD8+ T cells sorted from blood, collected in a trial of the OX40 agonist ivuxolimab. The origin of the receptors is an adult with an advanced solid tumor such as melanoma, head and neck, liver or kidney cancer.

The V call is TRBV5-4, the J call TRBJ1-6; D is unclear. CDR3 size: 15 residues. Germline CDR1 and CDR2: SGHNT and YYREEE (reference sequence). The V gene lost 0 bases and the J gene lost 6 bases, with 10 bases spanning the gap. The CDR3 region is CASSLDGKSNSPLHF. CDR3 bases: TGTGCCAGCAGCTTGGACGGGAAAAGTAATTCACCCCTCCACTTT. Based on the CDR3 plus reference TRBV5-4 and TRBJ1-6, the full variable domain is ETGVTQSPTHLIKTRGQQVTLRCSSQSGHNTVSWYQQALGQGPQFIFQYYREEENGRGNFPPRFSGLQFPNYSSELNVNALELDDSALYLCASSLDGKSNSPLHFGNGTRLTVT.

CDR3 DNA: TGTGCCAGCCGGCGGAGGTCAATGTCACCCCTCCACTTT. Translation: CASRRRSMSPLHF. The rearrangement links TRBV2 to TRBJ1-6; D is ambiguous. Looked up from germline, CDR1 is SNHLY and CDR2 is FYNNEI. This CDR3 has 13 amino acids. Trimming cost V 8 bases and J 10 bases, with 15 bases left between them.